These T cell receptor beta chains were read from a single sample in a study of regulatory T cells in long-lasting Graves disease. A single record per CDR3 protein comes from TCRdb applying MiXCR to the multiplex PCR reads. The sample gives about 470,000 distinct CDR3 sequences, 15% to 20% of which show up once; 10% to 15% is in the top ten. The same data also contributed to another study, on T cells in Graves' hyperthyroidism and ophthalmopathy.

The source material was peripheral blood mononuclear cells (PBMCs), sampled at new diagnosis, from a patient treated with antithyroid drugs. These receptors all stem from a man aged 35 to 55 with Graves disease. Each CDR3 is given with its conserved first and last residue. Each record gives: CDR3 length, V gene, clone size, CDR3 protein. Only some rows state a clone size, as once, few, many or a class for expanded clones.

len: 12; v_gene: TRBV20-1; abundance: many; CDR3aa: CRTSVTNYEQYF
len: 16; v_gene: TRBV20-1; abundance: .; CDR3aa: CSARSGGRGPFWEAFF
len: 17; v_gene: TRBV19; abundance: .; CDR3aa: CASRTGTGLGTNEKLFF
len: 17; v_gene: TRBV4-2; abundance: few; CDR3aa: CASSPSYTGGPLNEQFF
len: 14; v_gene: TRBV10-1; abundance: few; CDR3aa: CASSDSIGGDTQYF
len: 15; v_gene: TRBV11-2; abundance: many; CDR3aa: CASSLAAGWDTEAFF
len: 15; v_gene: TRBV18; abundance: many; CDR3aa: CASSPPASGGDTQYF
len: 16; v_gene: TRBV5-1; abundance: few; CDR3aa: CASSRTRTGLNSPLHF
len: 16; v_gene: TRBV30; abundance: many; CDR3aa: CAWSLKGVRNTGELFF
len: 17; v_gene: TRBV12-3/TRBV12-4; abundance: .; CDR3aa: CASSLETTGIGDQPQHF
len: 13; v_gene: TRBV5-1; abundance: many; CDR3aa: CASSLEEDSPLHF
len: 15; v_gene: TRBV12-3/TRBV12-4; abundance: many; CDR3aa: CASRPAGGISYEQYF
len: 17; v_gene: TRBV28; abundance: many; CDR3aa: CASTGPTGAHISYEQYF
len: 16; v_gene: TRBV7-9; abundance: many; CDR3aa: CASSLNRGLASYEQYF
len: 15; v_gene: TRBV12-3/TRBV12-4; abundance: many; CDR3aa: CASSFGGLLTDTQYF
len: 15; v_gene: TRBV6-2/TRBV6-3; abundance: .; CDR3aa: CASSWGLAGANEQFF
len: 14; v_gene: TRBV2; abundance: .; CDR3aa: CASTTGQGGYEQYF
len: 15; v_gene: TRBV28; abundance: many; CDR3aa: CASSTGLAGGETQYF
len: 11; v_gene: TRBV20-1; abundance: .; CDR3aa: CSVRRSARQFF
len: 16; v_gene: TRBV2; abundance: few; CDR3aa: CASSGTWENGQETQYF
len: 14; v_gene: TRBV12-3/TRBV12-4; abundance: many; CDR3aa: CASSLMGNTYEQYF
len: 18; v_gene: TRBV5-1; abundance: .; CDR3aa: CASSHGLAGGPGTDTQYF
len: 16; v_gene: TRBV5-1; abundance: .; CDR3aa: CASSLGISSEPYEQYF